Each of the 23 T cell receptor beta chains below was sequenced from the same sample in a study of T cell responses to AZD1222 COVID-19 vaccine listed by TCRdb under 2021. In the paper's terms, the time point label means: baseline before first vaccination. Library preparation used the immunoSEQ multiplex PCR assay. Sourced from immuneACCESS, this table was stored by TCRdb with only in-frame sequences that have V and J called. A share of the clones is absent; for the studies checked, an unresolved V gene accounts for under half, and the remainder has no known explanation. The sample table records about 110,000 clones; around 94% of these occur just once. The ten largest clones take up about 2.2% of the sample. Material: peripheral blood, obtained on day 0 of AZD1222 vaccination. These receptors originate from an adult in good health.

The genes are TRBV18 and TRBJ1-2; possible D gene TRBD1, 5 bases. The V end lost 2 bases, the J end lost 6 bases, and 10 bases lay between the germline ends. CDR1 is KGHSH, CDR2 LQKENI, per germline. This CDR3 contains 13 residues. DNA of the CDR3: TGTGCCAGCTCACCAGGCAGGGAGAATGGCTACACCTTC. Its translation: CASSPGRENGYTF.

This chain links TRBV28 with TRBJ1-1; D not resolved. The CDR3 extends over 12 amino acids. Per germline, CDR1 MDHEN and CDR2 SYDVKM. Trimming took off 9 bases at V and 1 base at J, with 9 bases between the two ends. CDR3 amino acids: CASLRQNTEAFF. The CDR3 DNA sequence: TGTGCCAGTCTGAGACAGAACACTGAAGCTTTCTTT.

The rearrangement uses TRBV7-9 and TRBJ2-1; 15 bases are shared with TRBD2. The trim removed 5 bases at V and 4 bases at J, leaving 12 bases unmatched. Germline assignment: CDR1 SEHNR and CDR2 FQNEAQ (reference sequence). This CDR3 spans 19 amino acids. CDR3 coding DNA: TGTGCCAGCAGCGAGCGTTCAGGACTAGCGGGAGGGCCGTACAATGAGCAGTTCTTC. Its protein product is CASSERSGLAGGPYNEQFF.

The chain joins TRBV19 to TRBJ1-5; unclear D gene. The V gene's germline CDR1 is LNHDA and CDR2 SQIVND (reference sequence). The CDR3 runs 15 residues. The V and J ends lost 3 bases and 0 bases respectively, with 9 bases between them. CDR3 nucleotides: TGTGCCAGTAGTATCCGACTTGGTAGCAATCAGCCCCAGCATTTT. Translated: CASSIRLGSNQPQHF.

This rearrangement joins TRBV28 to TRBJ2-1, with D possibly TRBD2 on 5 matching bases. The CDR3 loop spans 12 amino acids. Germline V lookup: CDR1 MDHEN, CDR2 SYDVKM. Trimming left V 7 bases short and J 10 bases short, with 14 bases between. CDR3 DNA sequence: TGTGCCAGCACCGATTTAGCGTGGGAGCAGTTCTTC. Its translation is CASTDLAWEQFF.

The CDR3, as DNA: TGTGCAAAAGGGGGAGAGTCCTCTACTAAGACCCAGTACTTC. Protein product: CAKGGESSTKTQYF. This chain connects TRBV2 to TRBJ2-5, with D perhaps TRBD1 (6 bases). The CDR3 has 14 residues. CDR1 SNHLY and CDR2 FYNNEI come from the germline V gene.

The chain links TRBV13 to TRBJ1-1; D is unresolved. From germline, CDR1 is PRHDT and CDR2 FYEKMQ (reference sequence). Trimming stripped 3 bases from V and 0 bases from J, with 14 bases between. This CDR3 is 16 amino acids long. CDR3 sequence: CASSFFISKMNTEAFF. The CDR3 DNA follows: TGTGCCAGCAGCTTCTTTATCAGTAAAATGAACACTGAAGCTTTCTTT.

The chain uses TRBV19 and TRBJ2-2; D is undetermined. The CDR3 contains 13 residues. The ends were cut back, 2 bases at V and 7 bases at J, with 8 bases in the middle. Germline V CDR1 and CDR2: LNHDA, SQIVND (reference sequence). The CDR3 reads CASSIRASGELFF. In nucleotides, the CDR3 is TGTGCCAGTAGTATAAGGGCGAGCGGGGAGCTGTTTTTT.

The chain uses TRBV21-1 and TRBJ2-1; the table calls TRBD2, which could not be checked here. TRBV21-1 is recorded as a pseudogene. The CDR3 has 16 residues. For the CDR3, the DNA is TGTGCCAGCAGCAAATGTGGCGGGAGGGCTCACAATGAGCAGTTCTTC. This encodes CASSKCGGRAHNEQFF.

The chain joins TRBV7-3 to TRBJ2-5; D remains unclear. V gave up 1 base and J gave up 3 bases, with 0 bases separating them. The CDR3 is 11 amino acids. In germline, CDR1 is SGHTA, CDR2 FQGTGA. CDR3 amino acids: CASSLKETQYF. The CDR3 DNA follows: TGTGCCAGCAGCTTAAAAGAGACCCAGTACTTC.

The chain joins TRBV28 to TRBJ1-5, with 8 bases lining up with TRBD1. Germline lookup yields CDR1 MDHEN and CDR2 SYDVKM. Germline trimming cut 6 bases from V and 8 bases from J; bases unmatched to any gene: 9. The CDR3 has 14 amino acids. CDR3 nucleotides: TGTGCCAGCAGCCTGGGACAGGCAGGGAAGCCCCAGCATTTT. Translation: CASSLGQAGKPQHF.

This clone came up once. The CDR3 DNA sequence: TGTGCCAGTAGTTTTGGTGAAAAACTGTTTTTT. Its translation: CASSFGEKLFF. The V gene is TRBV19, the J gene TRBJ1-4; D is undetermined. V lost 5 bases and J 7 bases, leaving 5 bases between the germline ends. Germline lookup yields CDR1 LNHDA and CDR2 SQIVND (reference sequence). The length of the CDR3 is 11 residues. Combining the CDR3 with reference TRBV19 and TRBJ1-4 gives the whole variable domain DGGITQSPKYLFRKEGQNVTLSCEQNLNHDAMYWYRQDPGQGLRLIYYSQIVNDFQKGDIAEGYSVSREKKESFPLTVTSAQKNPTAFYLCASSFGEKLFFGSGTQLSVL.

The DNA of the CDR3 is TGTGCCAGCTCACCACTCCCACAGGGTCCTACGAGCTCCTACAATGAGCAGTTCTTC. As protein: CASSPLPQGPTSSYNEQFF. This chain joins TRBV18 and TRBJ2-1, with D possibly matching TRBD1 (6 bases). The CDR3 is made up of 19 amino acids. CDR1 and CDR2 from the germline V gene are KGHSH and LQKENI. V shed 1 base and J shed 0 bases, with 19 bases lying between them.

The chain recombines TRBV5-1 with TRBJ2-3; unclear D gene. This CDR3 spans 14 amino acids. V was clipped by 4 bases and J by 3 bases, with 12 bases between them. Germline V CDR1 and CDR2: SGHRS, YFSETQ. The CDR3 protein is CASSTLGVTDTQYF. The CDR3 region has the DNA TGCGCCAGCAGCACCCTCGGTGTAACAGATACGCAGTATTTT.

The CDR3 protein is CASSQDRGTDTQYF. In DNA, the CDR3 is TGTGCCAGCAGCCAAGATAGGGGCACAGATACGCAGTATTTT. This rearrangement joins TRBV14 to TRBJ2-3; the D is unclear. The V end was cut by 0 bases, the J end by 1 base, with 5 bases between. Looked up from germline, CDR1 is SGHDN and CDR2 is FVKESK. The CDR3 runs to 14 residues.

In DNA, the CDR3 is TGTGCCAGCAGTTTATCAACAGGGGTCGCCTACGAGCAGTACTTC. Translation: CASSLSTGVAYEQYF. The chain joins TRBV27 to TRBJ2-7; 7 nucleotides agree with TRBD1. Trimming removed 0 bases from V and 2 bases from J; junction bases left unmatched: 4. Per the germline V gene, CDR1 is MNHEY and CDR2 is SMNVEV (reference sequence). The CDR3 extends over 15 amino acids.

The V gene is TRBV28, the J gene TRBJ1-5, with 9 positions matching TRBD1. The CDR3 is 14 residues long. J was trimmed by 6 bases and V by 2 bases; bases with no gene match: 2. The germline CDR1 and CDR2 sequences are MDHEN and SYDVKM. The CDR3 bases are TGTGCCAGCAGTTTAACAGGGGGCCGTCAGCCCCAGCATTTT. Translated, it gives CASSLTGGRQPQHF. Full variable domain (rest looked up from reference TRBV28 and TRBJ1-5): DVKVTQSSRYLVKRTGEKVFLECVQDMDHENMFWYRQDPGLGLRLIYFSYDVKMKEKGDIPEGYSVSREKKERFSLILESASTNQTSMYLCASSLTGGRQPQHFGDGTRLSIL.

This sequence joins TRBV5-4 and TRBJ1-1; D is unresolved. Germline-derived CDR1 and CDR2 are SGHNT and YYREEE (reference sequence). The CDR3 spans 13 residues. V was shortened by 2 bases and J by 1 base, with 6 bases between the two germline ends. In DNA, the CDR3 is TGTGCCAGCAGCTTTTCCCGGAACACTGAAGCTTTCTTT. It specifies CASSFSRNTEAFF.

The CDR3 nucleotides read TGTGCCAGCAGCCAAGTCGGGCAGCTGCTTTACTTC. Residues: CASSQVGQLLYF. J is TRBJ2-7 and V is TRBV3-1 (or the pseudogene TRBV3-2), with unresolved D. This CDR3 contains 12 residues. V was clipped by 1 base and J by 13 bases, with 14 bases between them. The germline gives CDR1 LGHDT, CDR2 YNNKEL (reference sequence).

In DNA, the CDR3 is TGTGCCAGCAGCCAATCCACAGTGAGTCGAGCTGGCTACACCTTC. As protein: CASSQSTVSRAGYTF. The chain links TRBV16 to TRBJ1-2, with unresolved D. There are 15 residues in the CDR3. V lost 0 bases and J 7 bases, leaving 15 bases between the germline ends. Germline V CDR1 and CDR2: KGHSY, FQNENV.

The CDR3 nucleotides read TGTGCCAGCAGCCAAGAAGTTATGGACACTGAAGCTTTCTTT. Translated, it gives CASSQEVMDTEAFF. The gene calls are TRBV4-2 and TRBJ1-1; D not certain. The CDR3 extends over 14 amino acids. CDR1 is LGHNA, CDR2 YNFKEQ, per germline. Trimming took 0 bases from V and 3 from J, leaving 8 bases between them.

As DNA, the CDR3 is TGCGCCAGCAGCTTGATTTCCAGGGACGCTACCCGAAACACTGAAGCTTTCTTT. This translates into CASSLISRDATRNTEAFF. The chain employs TRBV5-1 and TRBJ1-1, with D possibly TRBD1 on 5 matching bases. Germline values: CDR1 SGHRS, CDR2 YFSETQ. Trimming removed 1 base at V and 2 bases at J, with 21 bases between. The length of the CDR3 is 18 residues.

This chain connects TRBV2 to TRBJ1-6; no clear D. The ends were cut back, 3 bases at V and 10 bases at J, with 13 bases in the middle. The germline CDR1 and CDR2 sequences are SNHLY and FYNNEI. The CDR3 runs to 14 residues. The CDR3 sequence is CASSESQVISPLHF. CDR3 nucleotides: TGTGCCAGCAGTGAGTCCCAGGTCATCTCACCCCTCCACTTT.